Below are 8 T cell receptor beta chains sequenced from a single sample in a study of T-cell reconstitution after alpha-beta-depleted transplantation in children (dated by TCRdb to the mid-2010s). The sample's treatment or condition, from its label and the paper: allogeneic hematopoietic cell transplantation with graft depleted of TCRalphabeta T cells and CD19 B cells. Libraries were built with PCR. Sequencing was carried out with an Illumina HiSeq 2500. TCR libraries were prepared with molecular barcoding, using unique molecular identifiers to normalize TCRbeta repertoire quantification. The raw public data were reprocessed by TCRdb itself: fastp quality trimming at Q25, MiXCR clonotype calling, in-frame beta chains only. Entries that share a CDR3 protein sequence are merged under the most common genes and DNA. The sample has more than 400,000 distinct CDR3 sequences on record, more than 9.5% of them singletons. The ten top clones hold about 15% of the sample.

Specimen: PBMCs, mostly from graft donor cells, collected 180 days after TCRalphabeta/CD19-depleted stem cell transplant. Every receptor here comes from a female patient aged 2 to 10 who had a stem cell transplant for aplastic anemia, so the T cells may come from the graft donor.

The V gene is TRBV9, the J gene TRBJ2-5, with D possibly TRBD2 on 5 matching bases. CDR3 length: 14 amino acids. Germline lookup yields CDR1 SGDLS and CDR2 YYNGEE. Trimming left V 1 base short and J 1 base short, with 8 bases between. In DNA form, the CDR3 reads TGTGCCAGCAGCGTATCCAGCGGCCAAGAGACCCAGTACTTC. This gives the protein CASSVSSGQETQYF.

The V call is TRBV15, the J call TRBJ2-1, with D possibly matching TRBD2 (6 bases). The CDR3 contains 16 residues. The V gene lost 1 base and the J gene lost 8 bases, with 18 bases spanning the gap. The V gene's germline CDR1 is LNHNV and CDR2 YYDKDF (reference sequence). The DNA of the CDR3 is TGTGCCACCAGCAGAGTTCGGGGGATCCGTGTGGATGAGCAGTTCTTC. This codes for CATSRVRGIRVDEQFF. Combining the CDR3 with reference TRBV15 and TRBJ2-1 gives the whole variable domain DAMVIQNPRYQVTQFGKPVTLSCSQTLNHNVMYWYQQKSSQAPKLLFHYYDKDFNNEADTPDNFQSRRPNTSFCFLDIRSPGLGDTAMYLCATSRVRGIRVDEQFFGPGTRLTVL.

This clonotype was found a few times. The chain is built from TRBV29-1 and TRBJ2-5, with a weak D call TRBD2 (5 bases). This CDR3 is built from 13 residues. Trimming left V 7 bases short and J 5 bases short, with 17 bases between. In germline, CDR1 is SQVTM, CDR2 ANQGSEA. CDR3 sequence (DNA): TGCAGCGCTGGTCGTGGGAGTCGGGAGACCCAGTACTTC. This gives the protein CSAGRGSRETQYF.

The chain has TRBV7-8 and TRBJ1-5; D remains ambiguous. V was cut by 7 bases and J by 1 base, with 14 bases left in between. Germline V gives CDR1 SGHVS, CDR2 FQNEAQ. The CDR3 sequence is 15 residues long. In nucleotides, the CDR3 is TGTGCCAGCACCGCGGGCCGGGTAAGCAATCAGCCCCAGCATTTT. Its protein is CASTAGRVSNQPQHF.

This clonotype was counted many times. The chain is built from TRBV18 and TRBJ2-3; 10 bases fit TRBD2. The germline CDR1 and CDR2 sequences are KGHSH and LQKENI. The J segment lost 1 base and the V segment lost 5 bases, leaving 3 bases of the junction unmatched. CDR3 length: 15 amino acids. CDR3 nucleotide sequence: TGTGCCAGCTCATCGACTAGCGGGCGCACAGATACGCAGTATTTT. This sequence encodes CASSSTSGRTDTQYF.

This clonotype has at least ten counts. The chain is built from TRBV5-1 and TRBJ1-5; no definite D call. The germline gives CDR1 SGHRS, CDR2 YFSETQ. Trimming removed 0 bases at V and 3 bases at J, with 7 bases between. The CDR3 runs 14 residues. The CDR3 sequence is CASSLENPNQPQHF. DNA of the CDR3: TGCGCCAGCAGCTTGGAAAATCCCAATCAGCCCCAGCATTTT.

The chain links TRBV15 to TRBJ2-2, with TRBD2 identical over 7 bases. V was clipped by 4 bases and J by 5 bases; unmatched bases: 7. Germline V gene lookup returns CDR1 LNHNV and CDR2 YYDKDF (reference sequence). This CDR3 has 15 amino acids. The DNA of the CDR3 is TGTGCCACCAGCAAGCGACTAGCAGGGACCGGGGAGCTGTTTTTT. Its protein product is CATSKRLAGTGELFF.

In its sample, this clonotype was seen a few times. V gene TRBV7-9 combines with J gene TRBJ2-1, with D maybe TRBD2 (6 bases). Trimming left V 2 bases short and J 2 bases short, with 13 bases between. The CDR3 totals 16 residues. Germline CDR1 SEHNR, CDR2 FQNEAQ (reference sequence). The CDR3 spells CASSLYAGRTYNEQFF. For the CDR3, the DNA is TGTGCCAGCAGCTTATATGCGGGAAGGACCTACAATGAGCAGTTCTTC.